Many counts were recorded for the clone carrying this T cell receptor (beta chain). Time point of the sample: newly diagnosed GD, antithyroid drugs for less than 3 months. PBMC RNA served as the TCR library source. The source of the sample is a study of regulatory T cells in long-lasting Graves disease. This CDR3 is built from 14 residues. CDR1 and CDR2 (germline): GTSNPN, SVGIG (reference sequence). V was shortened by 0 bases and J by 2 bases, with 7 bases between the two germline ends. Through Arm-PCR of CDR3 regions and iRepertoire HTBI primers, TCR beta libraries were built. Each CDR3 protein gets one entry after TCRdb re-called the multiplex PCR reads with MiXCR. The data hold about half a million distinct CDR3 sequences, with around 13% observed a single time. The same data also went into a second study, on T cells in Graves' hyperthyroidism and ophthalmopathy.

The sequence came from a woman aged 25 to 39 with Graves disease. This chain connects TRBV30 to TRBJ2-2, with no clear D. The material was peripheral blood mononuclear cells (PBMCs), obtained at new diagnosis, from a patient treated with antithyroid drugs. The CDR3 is CAWSVGLNTGELFF. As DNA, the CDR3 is TGTGCCTGGAGTGTTGGGCTTAACACCGGGGAGCTGTTTTTT.